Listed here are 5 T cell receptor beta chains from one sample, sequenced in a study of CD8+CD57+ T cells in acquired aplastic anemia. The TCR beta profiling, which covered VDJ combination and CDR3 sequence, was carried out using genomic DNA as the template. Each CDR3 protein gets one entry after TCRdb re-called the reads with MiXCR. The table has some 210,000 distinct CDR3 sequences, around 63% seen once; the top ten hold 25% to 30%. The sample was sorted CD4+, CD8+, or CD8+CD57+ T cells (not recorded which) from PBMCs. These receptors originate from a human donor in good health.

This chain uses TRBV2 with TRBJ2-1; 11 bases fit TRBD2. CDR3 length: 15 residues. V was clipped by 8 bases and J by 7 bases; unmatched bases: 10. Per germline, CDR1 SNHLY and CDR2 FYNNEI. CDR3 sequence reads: CASRRLAGSLNEQFF. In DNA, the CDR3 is TGTGCCAGCCGGCGACTAGCGGGGTCCTTAAATGAGCAGTTCTTC.

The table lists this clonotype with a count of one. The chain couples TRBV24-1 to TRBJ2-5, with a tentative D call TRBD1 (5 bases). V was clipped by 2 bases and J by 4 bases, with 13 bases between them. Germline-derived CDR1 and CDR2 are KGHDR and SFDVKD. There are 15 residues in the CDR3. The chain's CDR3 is CATSDSQVVGETQYF. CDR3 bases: TGTGCCACCAGTGATTCACAGGTGGTCGGAGAGACCCAGTACTTC.

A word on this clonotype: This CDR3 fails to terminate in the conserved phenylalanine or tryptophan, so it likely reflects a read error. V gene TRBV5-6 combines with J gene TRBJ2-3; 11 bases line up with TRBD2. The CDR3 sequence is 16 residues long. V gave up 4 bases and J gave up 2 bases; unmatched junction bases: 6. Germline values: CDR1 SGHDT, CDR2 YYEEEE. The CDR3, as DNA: TGTGCCAGCAGCCTGGGGGGACTAGCGGCCACAGATACGCAGTATTCT. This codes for CASSLGGLAATDTQYS.

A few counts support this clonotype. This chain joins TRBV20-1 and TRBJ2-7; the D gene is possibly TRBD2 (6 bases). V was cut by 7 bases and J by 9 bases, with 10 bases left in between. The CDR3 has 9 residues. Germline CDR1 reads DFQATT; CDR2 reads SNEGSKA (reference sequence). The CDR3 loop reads CSEEGGQYF. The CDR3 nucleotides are TGCAGTGAGGAGGGTGGGCAGTACTTC.

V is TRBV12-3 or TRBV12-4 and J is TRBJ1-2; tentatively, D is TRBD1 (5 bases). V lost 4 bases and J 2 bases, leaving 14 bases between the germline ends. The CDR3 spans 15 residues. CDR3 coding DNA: TGTGCCAGCAGTTCGCATGGGGGAACCAACTATGGCTACACCTTC. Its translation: CASSSHGGTNYGYTF.